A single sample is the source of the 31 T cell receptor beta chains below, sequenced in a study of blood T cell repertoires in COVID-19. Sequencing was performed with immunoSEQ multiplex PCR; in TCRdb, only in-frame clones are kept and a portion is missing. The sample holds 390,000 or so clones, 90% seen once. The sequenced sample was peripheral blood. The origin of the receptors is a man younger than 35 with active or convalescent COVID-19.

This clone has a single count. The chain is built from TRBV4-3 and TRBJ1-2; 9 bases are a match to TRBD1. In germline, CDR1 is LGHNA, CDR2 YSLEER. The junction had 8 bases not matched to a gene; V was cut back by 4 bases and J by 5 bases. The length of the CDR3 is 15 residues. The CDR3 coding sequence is TGCGCCAGCAGCCCCAGAGACAGGGGGGCTTATGGCTACACCTTC. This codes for CASSPRDRGAYGYTF.

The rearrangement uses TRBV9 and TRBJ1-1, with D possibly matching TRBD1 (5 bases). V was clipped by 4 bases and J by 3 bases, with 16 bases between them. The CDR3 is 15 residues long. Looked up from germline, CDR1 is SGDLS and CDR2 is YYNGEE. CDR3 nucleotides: TGTGCCAGCAGCACAGAAGCCAGGGTCGACACTGAAGCTTTCTTT. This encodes CASSTEARVDTEAFF.

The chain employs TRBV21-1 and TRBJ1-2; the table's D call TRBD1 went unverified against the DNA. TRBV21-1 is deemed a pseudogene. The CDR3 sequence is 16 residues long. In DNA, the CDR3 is TGTGCCAGCAGCAAAGCGGGGACAGGATATAACTATGGCTACACCTTC. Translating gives CASSKAGTGYNYGYTF.

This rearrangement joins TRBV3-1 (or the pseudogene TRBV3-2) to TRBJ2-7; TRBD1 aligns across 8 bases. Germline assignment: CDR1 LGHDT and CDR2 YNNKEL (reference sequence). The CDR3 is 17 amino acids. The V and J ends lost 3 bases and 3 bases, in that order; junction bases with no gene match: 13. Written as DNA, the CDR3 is TGTGCCAGCAGCCAGGGCAAGCCGGGACAGGCAAACTACGAGCAGTACTTC. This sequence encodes CASSQGKPGQANYEQYF.

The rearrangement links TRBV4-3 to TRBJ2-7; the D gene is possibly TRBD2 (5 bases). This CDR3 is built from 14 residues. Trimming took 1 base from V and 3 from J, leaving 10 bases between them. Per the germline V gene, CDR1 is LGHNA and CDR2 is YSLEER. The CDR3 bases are TGCGCCAGCAGCCAAGTCTTGGGAGTCTACGAGCAGTACTTC. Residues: CASSQVLGVYEQYF.

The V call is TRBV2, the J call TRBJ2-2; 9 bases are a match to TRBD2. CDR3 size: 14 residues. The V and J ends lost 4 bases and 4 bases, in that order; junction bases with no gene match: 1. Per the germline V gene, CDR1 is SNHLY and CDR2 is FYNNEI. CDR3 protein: CASSGREGTGELFF. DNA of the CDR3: TGTGCCAGCAGTGGGCGGGAGGGCACCGGGGAGCTGTTTTTT.

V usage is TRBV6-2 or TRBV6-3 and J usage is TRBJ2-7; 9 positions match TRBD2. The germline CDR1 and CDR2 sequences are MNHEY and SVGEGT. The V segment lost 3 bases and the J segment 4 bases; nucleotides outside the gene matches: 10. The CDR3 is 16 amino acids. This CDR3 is CASSYPAGGPYYEQYF. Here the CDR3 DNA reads TGTGCCAGCAGTTATCCAGCGGGAGGCCCGTATTACGAGCAGTACTTC.

The CDR3 protein is CASSLTGYGSPLHF. Written as DNA, the CDR3 is TGTGCCAGTAGCTTGACAGGGTATGGATCACCCCTCCACTTT. This sequence joins TRBV19 and TRBJ1-6, with 7 nucleotides matching TRBD1. The junction had 9 bases not matched to a gene; V was cut back by 6 bases and J by 10 bases. The length of the CDR3 is 14 residues. The germline gives CDR1 LNHDA, CDR2 SQIVND (reference sequence).

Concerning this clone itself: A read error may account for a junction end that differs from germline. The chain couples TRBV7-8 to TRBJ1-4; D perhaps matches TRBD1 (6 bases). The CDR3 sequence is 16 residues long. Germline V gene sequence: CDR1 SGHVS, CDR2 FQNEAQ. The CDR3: CASSLVAGVINEKLFF. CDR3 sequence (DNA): TGTGCCAGCAGCTTAGTTGCAGGGGTCATTAATGAGAAACTGTTTTTT.

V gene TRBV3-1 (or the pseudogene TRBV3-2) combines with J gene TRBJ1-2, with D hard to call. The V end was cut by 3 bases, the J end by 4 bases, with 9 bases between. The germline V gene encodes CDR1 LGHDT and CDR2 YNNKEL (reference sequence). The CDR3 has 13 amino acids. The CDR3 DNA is TGTGCCAGCAGCCAGCCCAGTTTCTATGGCTACACCTTC. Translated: CASSQPSFYGYTF.

CDR3 in amino acids: CASSYSGQGNEKLFF. The CDR3, as DNA: TGTGCCAGCAGTTACTCAGGACAGGGTAACGAAAAACTGTTTTTT. V usage is TRBV6-5 and J usage is TRBJ1-4, with 8 bases fitting TRBD1. V trimming: 0 bases; J trimming: 8 bases; junction bases outside the gene matches: 5. This CDR3 is built from 15 residues. Germline lookup yields CDR1 MNHEY and CDR2 SVGAGI.

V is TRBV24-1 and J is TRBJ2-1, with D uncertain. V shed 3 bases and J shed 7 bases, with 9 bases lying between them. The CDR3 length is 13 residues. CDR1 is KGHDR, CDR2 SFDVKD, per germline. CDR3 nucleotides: TGTGCCACCAGTGATCCCGCCCGGAATGAGCAGTTCTTC. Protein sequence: CATSDPARNEQFF.

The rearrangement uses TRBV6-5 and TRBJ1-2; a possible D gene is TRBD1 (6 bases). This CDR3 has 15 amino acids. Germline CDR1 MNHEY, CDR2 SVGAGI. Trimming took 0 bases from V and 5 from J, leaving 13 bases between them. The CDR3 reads CASSYSTGPPYGYTF. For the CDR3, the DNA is TGTGCCAGCAGTTACTCGACAGGACCGCCTTATGGCTACACCTTC.

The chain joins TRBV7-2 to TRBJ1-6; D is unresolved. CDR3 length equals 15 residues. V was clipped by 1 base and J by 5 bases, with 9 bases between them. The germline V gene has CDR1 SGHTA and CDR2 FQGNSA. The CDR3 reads CASSLVPGDNSPLHF. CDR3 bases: TGTGCCAGCAGCTTAGTTCCAGGCGATAATTCACCCCTCCACTTT. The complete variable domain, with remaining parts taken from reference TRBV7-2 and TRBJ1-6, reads GAGVSQSPSNKVTEKGKDVELRCDPISGHTALYWYRQSLGQGLEFLIYFQGNSAPDKSGLPSDRFSAERTGGSVSTLTIQRTQQEDSAVYLCASSLVPGDNSPLHFGNGTRLTVT.

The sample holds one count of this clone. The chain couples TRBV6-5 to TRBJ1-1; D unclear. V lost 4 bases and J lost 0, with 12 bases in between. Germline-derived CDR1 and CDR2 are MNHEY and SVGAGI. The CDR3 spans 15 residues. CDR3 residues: CASSSRYGVNTEAFF. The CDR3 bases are TGTGCCAGCAGTTCGCGGTATGGCGTGAACACTGAAGCTTTCTTT.

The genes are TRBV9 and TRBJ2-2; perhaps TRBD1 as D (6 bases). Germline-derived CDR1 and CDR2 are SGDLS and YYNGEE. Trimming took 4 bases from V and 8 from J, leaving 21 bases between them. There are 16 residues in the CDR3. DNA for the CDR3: TGTGCCAGCAGCCCCCAGACAGGCCTAACGGGGGGGGAGCTGTTTTTT. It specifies CASSPQTGLTGGELFF. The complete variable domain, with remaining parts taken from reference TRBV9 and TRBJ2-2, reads DSGVTQTPKHLITATGQRVTLRCSPRSGDLSVYWYQQSLDQGLQFLIQYYNGEERAKGNILERFSAQQFPDLHSELNLSSLELGDSALYFCASSPQTGLTGGELFFGEGSRLTVL.

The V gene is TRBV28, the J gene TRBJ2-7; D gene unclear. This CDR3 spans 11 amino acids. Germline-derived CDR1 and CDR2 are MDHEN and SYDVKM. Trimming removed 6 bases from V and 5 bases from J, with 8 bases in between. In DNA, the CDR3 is TGTGCCAGCAGGAGCCTTGACGAGCAGTACTTC. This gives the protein CASRSLDEQYF.

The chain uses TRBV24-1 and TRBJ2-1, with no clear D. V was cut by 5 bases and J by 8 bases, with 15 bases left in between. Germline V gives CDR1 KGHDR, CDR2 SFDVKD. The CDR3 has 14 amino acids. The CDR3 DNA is TGTGCCACCAGTGGGTCCTCCCTTTCGGATGAGCAGTTCTTC. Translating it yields CATSGSSLSDEQFF.

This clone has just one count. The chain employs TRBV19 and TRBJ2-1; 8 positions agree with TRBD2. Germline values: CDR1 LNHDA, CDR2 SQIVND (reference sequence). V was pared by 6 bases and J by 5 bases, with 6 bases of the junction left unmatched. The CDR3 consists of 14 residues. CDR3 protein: CASSLLAGHNEQFF. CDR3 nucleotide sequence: TGTGCCAGTAGCCTCCTAGCGGGCCACAATGAGCAGTTCTTC.

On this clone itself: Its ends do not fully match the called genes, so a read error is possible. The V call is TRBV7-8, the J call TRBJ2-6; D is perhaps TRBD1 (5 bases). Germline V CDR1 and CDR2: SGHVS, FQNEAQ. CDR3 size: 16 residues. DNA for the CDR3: TGTGCCAGCAGCTTAGTTTCGGCCTCTGGGGCCAACGTGCTGACTTTC. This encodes CASSLVSASGANVLTF.

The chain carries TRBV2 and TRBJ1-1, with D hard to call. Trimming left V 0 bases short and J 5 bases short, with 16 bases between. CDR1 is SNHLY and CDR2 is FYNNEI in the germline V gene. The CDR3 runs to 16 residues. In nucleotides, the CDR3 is TGTGCCAGCAGTGAAGCGGTGTGGCAGGAAAGGACTGAAGCTTTCTTT. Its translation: CASSEAVWQERTEAFF.

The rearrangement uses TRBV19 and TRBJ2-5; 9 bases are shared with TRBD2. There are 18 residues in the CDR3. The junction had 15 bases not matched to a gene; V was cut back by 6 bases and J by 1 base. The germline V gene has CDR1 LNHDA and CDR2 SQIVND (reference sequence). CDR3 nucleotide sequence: TGTGCCAGTAGAGGGGAGGGTAGCGGGAGAAGACCCCAAGAGACCCAGTACTTC. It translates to CASRGEGSGRRPQETQYF.

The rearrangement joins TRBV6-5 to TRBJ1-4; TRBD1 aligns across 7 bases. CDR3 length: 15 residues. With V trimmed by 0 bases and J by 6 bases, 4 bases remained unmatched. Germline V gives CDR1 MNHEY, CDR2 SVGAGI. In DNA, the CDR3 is TGTGCCAGCAGTTACTCTGGGACAGAAGATGAAAAACTGTTTTTT. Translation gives CASSYSGTEDEKLFF.

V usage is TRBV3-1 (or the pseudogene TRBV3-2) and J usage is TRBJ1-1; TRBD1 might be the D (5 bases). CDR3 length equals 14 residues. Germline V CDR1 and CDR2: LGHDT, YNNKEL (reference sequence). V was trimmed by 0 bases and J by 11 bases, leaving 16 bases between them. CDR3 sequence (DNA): TGTGCCAGCAGCCAAGACGTTGGGGCCAGAACGGCTTTCTTT. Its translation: CASSQDVGARTAFF.

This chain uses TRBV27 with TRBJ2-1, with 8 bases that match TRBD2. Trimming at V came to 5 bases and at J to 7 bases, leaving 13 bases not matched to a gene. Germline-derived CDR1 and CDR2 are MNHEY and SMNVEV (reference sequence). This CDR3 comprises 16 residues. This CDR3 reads CASSPSGGGGPNEQFF. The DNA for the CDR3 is TGTGCCAGCAGTCCGTCGGGAGGGGGTGGGCCAAATGAGCAGTTCTTC.

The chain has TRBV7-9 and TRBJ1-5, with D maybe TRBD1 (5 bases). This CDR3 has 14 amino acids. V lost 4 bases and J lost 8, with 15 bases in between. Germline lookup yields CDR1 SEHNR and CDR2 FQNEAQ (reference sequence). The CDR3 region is CASSSLGEGKPQHF. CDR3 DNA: TGTGCCAGCAGCTCCCTAGGGGAGGGGAAGCCCCAGCATTTT.

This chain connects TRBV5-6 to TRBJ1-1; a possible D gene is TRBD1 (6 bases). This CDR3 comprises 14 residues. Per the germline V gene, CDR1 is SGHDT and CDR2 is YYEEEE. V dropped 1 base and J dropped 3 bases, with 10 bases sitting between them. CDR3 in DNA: TGTGCCAGCAGCTTGACACAGGGTTACACTGAAGCTTTCTTT. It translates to CASSLTQGYTEAFF.

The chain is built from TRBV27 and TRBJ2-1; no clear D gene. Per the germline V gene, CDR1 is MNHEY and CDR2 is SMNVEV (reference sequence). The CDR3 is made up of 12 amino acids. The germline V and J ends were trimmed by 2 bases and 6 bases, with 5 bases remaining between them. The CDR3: CASSLGVNEQFF. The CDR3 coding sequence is TGTGCCAGCAGTTTAGGAGTCAATGAGCAGTTCTTC.

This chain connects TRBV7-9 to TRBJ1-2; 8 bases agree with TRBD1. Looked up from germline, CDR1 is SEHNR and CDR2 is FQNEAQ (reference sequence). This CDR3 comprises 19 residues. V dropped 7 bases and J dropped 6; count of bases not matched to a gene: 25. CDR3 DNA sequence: TGTGCCAGCACGGACTTAAGGTACTCTAACAGGGGGACCGTGGATGGCTACACCTTC. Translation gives CASTDLRYSNRGTVDGYTF.

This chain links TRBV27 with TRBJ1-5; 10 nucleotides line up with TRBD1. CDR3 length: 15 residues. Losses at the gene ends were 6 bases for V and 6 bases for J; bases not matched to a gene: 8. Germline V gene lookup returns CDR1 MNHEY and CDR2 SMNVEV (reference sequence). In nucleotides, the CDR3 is TGTGCCAGCAGCTCCGGACAGGGGGGCAGTCAGCCCCAGCATTTT. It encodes CASSSGQGGSQPQHF.

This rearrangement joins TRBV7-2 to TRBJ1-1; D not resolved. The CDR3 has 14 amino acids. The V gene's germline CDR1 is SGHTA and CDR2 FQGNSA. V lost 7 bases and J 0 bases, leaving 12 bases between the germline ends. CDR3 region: CASTPILLNTEAFF. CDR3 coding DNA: TGTGCCAGCACCCCGATACTTCTGAACACTGAAGCTTTCTTT.